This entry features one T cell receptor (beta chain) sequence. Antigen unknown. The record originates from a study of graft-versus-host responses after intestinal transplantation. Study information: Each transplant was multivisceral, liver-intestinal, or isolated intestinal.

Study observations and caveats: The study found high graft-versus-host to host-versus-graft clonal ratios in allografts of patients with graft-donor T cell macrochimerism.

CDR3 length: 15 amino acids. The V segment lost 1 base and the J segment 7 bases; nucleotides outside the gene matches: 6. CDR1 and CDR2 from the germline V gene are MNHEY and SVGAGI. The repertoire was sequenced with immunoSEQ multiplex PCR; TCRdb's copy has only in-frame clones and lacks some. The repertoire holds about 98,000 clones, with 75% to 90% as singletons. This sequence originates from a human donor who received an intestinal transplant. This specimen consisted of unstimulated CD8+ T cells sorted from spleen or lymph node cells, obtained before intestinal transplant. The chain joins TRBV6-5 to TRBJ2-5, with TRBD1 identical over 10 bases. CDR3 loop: CASSYWGQGYGTQYF. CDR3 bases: TGTGCCAGCAGTTACTGGGGACAGGGGTACGGGACCCAGTACTTC.